This T cell receptor (beta chain) was recorded in a study of naive and memory T cell subsets. This CDR3 has 16 amino acids. Germline CDR1 and CDR2: DFQATT and SNEGSKA (reference sequence). The trim removed 1 base at V and 8 bases at J, leaving 9 bases unmatched. An equimolar mix of two oligonucleotides served as the beta constant-region primer for TRBC1 and TRBC2. Ligated cDNA was amplified by four rounds of PCR with nested alpha and beta constant-region primers and SP2. In TCRdb, the UMI-ligation and nested PCR reads were re-called with MiXCR into one record per CDR3 protein. This sample has 130,000 or so distinct CDR3 sequences; 36% occur once, and the top ten carry 0.9%. This clonotype was observed once.

This TCR derives from a human donor in good health. The sequencing sample was made of central memory CD4+ T cells from blood. The chain links TRBV20-1 to TRBJ2-1, with TRBD2 identical over 12 bases. The CDR3 here is CSARGTTSGSIDEQFF. The DNA for the CDR3 is TGCAGTGCTAGAGGAACGACTAGCGGGAGTATCGATGAGCAGTTCTTC.